The sequence of this T cell receptor beta chain was determined in a study of cytotoxic CD8 clonotypes in ibrutinib-treated CLL (dated by TCRdb to about 2021). For context, the study as a whole: In this cohort, more than 14 patients were treatment-naive and about a dozen were relapsed/refractory, while about 18 had unmutated IGHV. Samples averaged roughly 280,000 productive templates and tens of thousands of productive rearrangements. Longitudinal samples were available for about 30% of the 86 trial participants. Responses were partial in 25 or so patients and complete in 2; after median roughly 69 months follow-up, some 15 stayed in remission and some twelve progressed. The response samples were drawn at a median of 12 months into treatment, with a range of about 6 to 40 months. Cryopreserved peripheral blood mononuclear cells were collected at three points: before therapy, at response, and at either sustained remission or disease progression. Patients were still on ibrutinib when every remission and progressive disease sample was collected.

Taken with the paper, the label for time point translates to: roughly 23 months on ibrutinib. For TCR beta library preparation, about 2 micrograms of genomic DNA were isolated from cryopreserved PBMCs. Longitudinal blood samples from CLL patients on ibrutinib monotherapy underwent high-throughput TCR beta sequencing. Patients were enrolled in a phase 2 open-label single-center ibrutinib monotherapy trial. Comment on this clone: This clone's antigen is unknown. No base quality values were provided; no much bigger clone lies one nucleotide off.

V is reduced by 1 base and J by 8 bases, leaving a spacing of 7 bases between them. CDR1 and CDR2 were assigned from the germline V gene (reference sequence) as GTSNPN and SVGIG. The CDR3 starts with the cysteine, ends with the phenylalanine, and has 11 residues. The CDR3 DNA has 33 bases and is translated from base 1. What the work shows at the level of the full study, not this receptor alone: Baseline clonality was found to be higher than that of age-matched healthy donors and was strongly correlated with circulating CD8+ T-cell counts. Sustained-remission and progressing patients did not have matched sampling times, and lymph node repertoires were not examined. At ibrutinib response clonality went up, during sustained remission it held steady, and at progression it dropped back toward baseline. Public clonotypes were rare and either shrank or stayed stable during treatment, and the rise in clonality at ibrutinib response reflected expansion of private clonotypes.

The goal of deep resolution MiSeq sequencing was a depth between 1 in 1 million and 1 in 200,000 T cells, and coverage averaged 10x per clonotype. The immunoSEQ hsTCRB Kit was used to generate the TCR beta libraries. Under the source paper's analysis protocol: The data were analyzed with ImmunoSEQ Analyzer and ImmunoSEQ Data Assistant, and V, D and J gene assignments followed IMGT definitions. Clonality, which ranges from 0 to 1, was calculated by subtracting the normalized Shannon entropy of productive rearrangement frequencies from one. Public clonotype analysis was restricted to overrepresented clonotypes comprising at least 0.05% of each patient's repertoire. About a dozen age-matched healthy donor repertoires from immuneACCESS were used as controls for clonality. This immuneACCESS table, as held by TCRdb, lists in-frame sequences with V and J called but not all clones. Of the missing ones, under half trace to an unresolved V gene in checked studies; the others have no known cause. Clone size and V and J calls were adopted from that table, with D and trimming inferred from the DNA. For this sample there are fewer than 35,000 clones; approximately 71% appear just once. The ten largest clones add up to 54% of the sample.

Recombination linked TRBV30 to TRBJ2-3; no D segment can be confidently identified. This sample comprised PBMCs, obtained after 24 months of ibrutinib treatment. This clonotype originated in a human donor with chronic lymphocytic leukemia. The sequenced DNA: TGTGCCTGGAGTGGGGTCGGTACGCAGTATTTT. The resulting protein is CAWSGVGTQYF.